The entry that follows covers one T cell receptor (beta chain) sequence. As yet, its antigen is unknown. This specimen comes from a study of shared clonotypes between healthy human individuals. Across the study: There were three CD4 naive, three CD4 memory, two CD8 naive and one CD8 memory plates per donor.

Naive CD8 populations comprised CD45RO-negative cells positively selected for CCR7, excluding terminally differentiated effector memory CD45RA+ cells. Study-wide points: Shared across a few donors were about 4.8% of the naive CD4 clonotypes.

The V segment lost 7 bases and the J segment 6 bases; nucleotides outside the gene matches: 14. The CDR3 has 15 residues. The germline V gene has CDR1 MNHEY and CDR2 SVGAGI. Generated by immunoSEQ multiplex PCR, the TCRdb table keeps only in-frame clones and is missing some. The data show roughly 650,000 clones, around 96% seen once. This TCR derives from a woman in her thirties in good health. The chain links TRBV6-5 to TRBJ1-2, with TRBD1 identical over 7 bases. The sequenced material came from naive CD8+ T cells sorted from blood. Here the CDR3 DNA reads TGTGCCAGCACTCCATCGCGTACAGGGGCGGATGGCTACACCTTC. Its translation is CASTPSRTGADGYTF.